The T cell receptor beta chain under discussion was sequenced for a study of blood T cell repertoires in COVID-19. Study context: Collection of acute and convalescent COVID-19 samples took place in the United States, Italy and Spain. PBMCs, B-cell-depleted T cells, or T cells were the source of the cDNA or gDNA that made up the material.

Original methodology: Amplified reference gene primers provided the basis for estimating nucleated cell counts. The assay was immunoSEQ multiplex PCR, and TCRdb's table has in-frame clones only and misses some. V, J and clone size are taken as reported in that table, and D and trimming were inferred from the DNA itself. This table has 120,000 to 150,000 clones, roughly 78% appearing once. The germline V gene encodes CDR1 LGHNA and CDR2 YSLEER. Between the trimmed V and J ends, which lost 4 bases and 0 bases, there was a span of 10 bases. This CDR3 spans 15 amino acids. This TCR derives from a man aged 60 to 75 with acute or convalescent COVID-19. The chain carries TRBV4-3 and TRBJ2-1, with TRBD1 as a possible D gene (6 bases). The sample comprised peripheral blood. Written as DNA, the CDR3 is TGCGCCAGCAGCCGTGGGGGCCGCTCCTACAATGAGCAGTTCTTC. This sequence encodes CASSRGGRSYNEQFF.